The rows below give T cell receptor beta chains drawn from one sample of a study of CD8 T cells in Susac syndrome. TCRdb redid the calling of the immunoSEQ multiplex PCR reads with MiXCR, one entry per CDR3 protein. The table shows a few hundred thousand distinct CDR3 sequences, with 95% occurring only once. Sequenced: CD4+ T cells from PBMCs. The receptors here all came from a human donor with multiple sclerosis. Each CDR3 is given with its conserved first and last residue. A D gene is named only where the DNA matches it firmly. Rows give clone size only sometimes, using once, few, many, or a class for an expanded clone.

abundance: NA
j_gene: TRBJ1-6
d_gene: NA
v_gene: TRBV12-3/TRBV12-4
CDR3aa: CASSYTDTPLHF
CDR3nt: TGTGCCAGCAGTTACACGGATACACCCCTCCACTTT

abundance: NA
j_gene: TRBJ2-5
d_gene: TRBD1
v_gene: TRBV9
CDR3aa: CASSVDIEGAETQYF
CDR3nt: TGTGCCAGCAGCGTAGATATTGAGGGGGCAGAGACCCAGTACTTC

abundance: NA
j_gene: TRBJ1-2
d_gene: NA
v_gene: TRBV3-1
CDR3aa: CASSQGTRWANYGYTF
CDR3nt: TGTGCCAGCAGCCAAGGGACCCGATGGGCTAACTATGGCTACACCTTC

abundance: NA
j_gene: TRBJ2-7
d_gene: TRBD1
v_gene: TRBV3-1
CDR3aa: CASSPTGSGTVAYEQYF
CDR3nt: TGTGCCAGCAGCCCAACAGGTTCCGGGACAGTAGCCTACGAGCAGTACTTC

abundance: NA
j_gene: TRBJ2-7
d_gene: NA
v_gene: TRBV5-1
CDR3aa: CASSLGGPPDYEQYF
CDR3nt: TGCGCCAGCAGCTTGGGGGGCCCGCCGGACTACGAGCAGTACTTC

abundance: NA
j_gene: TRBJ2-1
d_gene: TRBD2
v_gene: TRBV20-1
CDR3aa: CSALGLAGVDEQFF
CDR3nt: TGCAGTGCCCTGGGACTAGCGGGGGTTGATGAGCAGTTCTTC

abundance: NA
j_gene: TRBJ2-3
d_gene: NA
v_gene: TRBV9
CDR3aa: CASSDRVGTDTQYF
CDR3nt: TGTGCCAGCAGCGACAGGGTGGGCACAGATACGCAGTATTTT

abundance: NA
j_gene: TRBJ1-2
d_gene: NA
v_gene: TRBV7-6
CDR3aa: CASSPSGISGYGYTF
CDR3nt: TGTGCCAGCAGCCCTAGTGGTATCTCTGGCTATGGCTACACCTTC

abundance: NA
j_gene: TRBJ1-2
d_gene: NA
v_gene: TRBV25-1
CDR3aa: CASSEQGNYGYTF
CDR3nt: TGTGCCAGCAGTGAACAAGGAAACTATGGCTACACCTTC

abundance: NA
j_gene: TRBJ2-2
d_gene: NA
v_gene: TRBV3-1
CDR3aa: CASSQGTGELFF
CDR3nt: TGTGCCAGCAGCCAGGGTACCGGGGAGCTGTTTTTT

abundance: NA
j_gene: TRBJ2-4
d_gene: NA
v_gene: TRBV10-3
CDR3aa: CAISESGENIQYF
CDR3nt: TGTGCCATCAGTGAGTCAGGGGAAAACATTCAGTACTTC

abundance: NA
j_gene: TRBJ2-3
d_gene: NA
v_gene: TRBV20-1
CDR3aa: CSAVPGGLDTQYF
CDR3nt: TGCAGTGCTGTCCCTGGGGGGTTGGATACGCAGTATTTT

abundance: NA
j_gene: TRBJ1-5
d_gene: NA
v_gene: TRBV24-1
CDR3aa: CATSDSRSYNQPQHF
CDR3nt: TGTGCCACCAGTGATTCCCGCAGTTACAATCAGCCCCAGCATTTT

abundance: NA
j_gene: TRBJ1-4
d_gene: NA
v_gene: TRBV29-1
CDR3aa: CSATDRPGGEKLFF
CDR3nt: TGCAGCGCCACAGACAGGCCCGGCGGTGAAAAACTGTTTTTT

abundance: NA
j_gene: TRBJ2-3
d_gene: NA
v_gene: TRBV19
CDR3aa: CASSMNTDTQYF
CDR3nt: TGTGCCAGTAGTATGAACACGGATACGCAGTATTTT

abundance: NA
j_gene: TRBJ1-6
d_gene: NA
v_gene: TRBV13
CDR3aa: CASSHSQGLNNSPLHF
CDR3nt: TGTGCCAGCAGCCATTCTCAGGGGCTTAATAATTCACCCCTCCACTTT

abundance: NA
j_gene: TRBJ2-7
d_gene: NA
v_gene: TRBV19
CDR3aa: CASSLRIGGFGEQYF
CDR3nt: TGTGCCAGTAGCTTAAGGATAGGGGGATTCGGCGAGCAGTACTTC

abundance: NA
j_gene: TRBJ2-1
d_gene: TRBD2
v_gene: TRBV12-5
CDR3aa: CASAPRRGARSDEQFF
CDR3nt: TGTGCTAGTGCCCCGAGGCGGGGGGCGCGTAGTGATGAGCAGTTCTTC

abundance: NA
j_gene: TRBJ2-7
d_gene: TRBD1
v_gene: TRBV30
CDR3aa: CAWSVQGQGAQYF
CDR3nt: TGTGCCTGGAGTGTACAGGGACAGGGCGCGCAGTACTTC

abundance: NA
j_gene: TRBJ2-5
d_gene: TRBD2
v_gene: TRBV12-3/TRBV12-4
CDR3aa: CASSFSAGGQTQYF
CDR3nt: TGTGCCAGCAGTTTTTCAGCGGGGGGACAGACCCAGTACTTC

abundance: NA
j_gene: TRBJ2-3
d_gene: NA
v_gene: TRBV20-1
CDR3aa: CSARDGRGSTDTQYF
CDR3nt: TGCAGTGCTAGAGATGGGCGCGGGAGCACAGATACGCAGTATTTT

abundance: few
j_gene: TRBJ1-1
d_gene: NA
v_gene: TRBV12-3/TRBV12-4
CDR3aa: CASSLASGYTEAFF
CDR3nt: TGTGCCAGCAGTTTAGCGTCAGGGTACACTGAAGCTTTCTTT

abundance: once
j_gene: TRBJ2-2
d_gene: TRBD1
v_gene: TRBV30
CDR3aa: CAWQGADTGELFF
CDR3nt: TGTGCCTGGCAGGGGGCTGACACCGGGGAGCTGTTTTTT

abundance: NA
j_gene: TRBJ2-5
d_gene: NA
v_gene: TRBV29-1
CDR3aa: CSVEGRIQETQYF
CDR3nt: TGCAGCGTTGAGGGCAGGATCCAAGAGACCCAGTACTTC

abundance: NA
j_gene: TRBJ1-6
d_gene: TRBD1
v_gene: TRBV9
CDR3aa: CASSSDQGDVTPLHF
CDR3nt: TGTGCCAGCAGCTCTGACCAGGGGGATGTTACACCCCTCCACTTT

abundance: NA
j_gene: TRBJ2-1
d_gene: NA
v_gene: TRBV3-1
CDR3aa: CASSTQHVSEQFF
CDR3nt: TGTGCCAGCAGCACACAACACGTTAGTGAGCAGTTCTTC

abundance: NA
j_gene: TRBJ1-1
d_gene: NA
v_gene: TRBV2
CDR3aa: CATVRLNTEAFF
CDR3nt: TGTGCCACAGTCAGGTTGAACACTGAAGCTTTCTTT

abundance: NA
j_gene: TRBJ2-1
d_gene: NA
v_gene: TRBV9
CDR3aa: CASSVELARTNEQFF
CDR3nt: TGTGCCAGCAGCGTAGAGTTGGCGCGTACCAATGAGCAGTTCTTC

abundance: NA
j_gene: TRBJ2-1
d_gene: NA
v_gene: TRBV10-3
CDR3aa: CAISESIGEQFF
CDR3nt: TGTGCCATCAGTGAGTCGATCGGTGAGCAGTTCTTC

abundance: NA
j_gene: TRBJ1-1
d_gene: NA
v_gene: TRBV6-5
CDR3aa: CASSDTGIEAFF
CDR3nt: TGTGCCAGCAGTGATACCGGGATCGAAGCTTTCTTT